Listed here are 16 T cell receptor beta chains from one sample, sequenced in a study of somatic mutations in cytotoxic T cells in rheumatoid arthritis (dated by TCRdb to 2015 to 2018). The library was generated by the immunoSEQ multiplex PCR assay. TCRdb mirrors the immuneACCESS table, restricted to in-frame sequences. Some clones are absent from its copies; in checked studies, under half trace to an unresolved V gene, and the reason for the others is unknown. The sample table holds almost 20,000 clones, of which approximately 80% were seen once. Of the sample, about 11% falls within the top ten clones. Sequences were obtained from CD8+ T cells sorted from blood. These receptors were taken from a woman between 45 and 60 years old in good health.

The J gene is TRBJ1-5, the V gene TRBV30, with no clear D. CDR3 size: 12 residues. Germline values: CDR1 GTSNPN, CDR2 SVGIG (reference sequence). V was cut by 3 bases and J by 4 bases, with 7 bases left in between. CDR3 sequence (DNA): TGTGCCTGGAGCACGTGGAATCAGCCCCAGCATTTT. It specifies CAWSTWNQPQHF.

This sequence joins TRBV27 and TRBJ2-1, with a weak D call TRBD1 (6 bases). V dropped 4 bases and J dropped 2 bases, with 15 bases sitting between them. Germline-derived CDR1 and CDR2 are MNHEY and SMNVEV (reference sequence). This CDR3 has 16 residues. The CDR3 DNA reads TGTGCCAGCAGTTCCCCAGGGGAGCCCGCCTACAATGAGCAGTTCTTC. It is translated as CASSSPGEPAYNEQFF.

The chain has TRBV29-1 and TRBJ2-1; possibly TRBD1 or TRBD2 for D (5 bases each). V lost 6 bases to trimming and J lost 4 bases, with 13 bases between them. CDR1 SQVTM and CDR2 ANQGSEA come from the germline V gene. This CDR3 is built from 13 residues. The CDR3 DNA follows: TGCAGCGTACAATCGGGGCAGTACAATGAGCAGTTCTTC. Protein: CSVQSGQYNEQFF.

The chain uses TRBV7-8 and TRBJ1-2; 7 bases are a match to TRBD1. Germline loops: CDR1 SGHVS, CDR2 FQNEAQ. The ends lost 5 bases at V and 8 bases at J; junction bases unmatched: 8. This CDR3 is built from 13 residues. CDR3 loop: CASSGSTGVGYTF. CDR3 in DNA: TGTGCCAGCAGCGGGAGTACAGGGGTAGGCTACACCTTC.

V and J are TRBV4-1 and TRBJ2-7; a weak D match, TRBD1 (5 bases). V lost 4 bases and J lost 0, with 13 bases in between. Germline V lookup: CDR1 MGHRA, CDR2 YSYEKL. The CDR3 runs to 15 residues. The CDR3 DNA reads as TGCGCCAGCAGCCGCGAAAATAGGGGCTCCTACGAGCAGTACTTC. Residues: CASSRENRGSYEQYF.

The V call is TRBV9, the J call TRBJ1-2; D remains unclear. CDR3 size: 15 residues. With 3 bases removed from V and 4 bases from J, the gap between germline ends came to 16 bases. Germline assignment: CDR1 SGDLS and CDR2 YYNGEE. This CDR3 reads CASSGIDPAGYGYTF. In DNA, the CDR3 is TGTGCCAGCAGCGGCATAGACCCTGCGGGCTATGGCTACACCTTC. Complete variable domain (other parts from reference TRBV9 and TRBJ1-2): DSGVTQTPKHLITATGQRVTLRCSPRSGDLSVYWYQQSLDQGLQFLIQYYNGEERAKGNILERFSAQQFPDLHSELNLSSLELGDSALYFCASSGIDPAGYGYTFGSGTRLTVV.

The chain links TRBV2 to TRBJ1-5, with TRBD1 matching 9 bases. Germline CDR1 is SNHLY and CDR2 is FYNNEI. The junction had 9 bases not matched to a gene; V was cut back by 6 bases and J by 0 bases. The CDR3 loop spans 17 amino acids. The CDR3 DNA sequence: TGTGCCAGCAGGCCCGGGACAGGGCCTTATAGCAATCAGCCCCAGCATTTT. It translates to CASRPGTGPYSNQPQHF.

The V and J genes are TRBV6-1 and TRBJ1-2; TRBD1 is a possible D gene (6 bases). CDR1 and CDR2 (germline): MNHNS, SASEGT. CDR3 length: 12 residues. V dropped 6 bases and J dropped 4 bases, with 9 bases sitting between them. The CDR3 sequence is CASRTGSYGYTF. In DNA form, the CDR3 reads TGTGCCAGCAGAACAGGGAGCTATGGCTACACCTTC.

The V gene is TRBV7-2, the J gene TRBJ2-1; no definite D call. V was trimmed by 1 base and J by 2 bases, leaving 6 bases between them. The CDR3 consists of 14 residues. Germline loops: CDR1 SGHTA, CDR2 FQGNSA. CDR3 sequence: CASSLGGTYNEQFF. CDR3 nucleotide sequence: TGTGCCAGCAGCTTAGGGGGAACCTACAATGAGCAGTTCTTC.

CDR3 amino acids: CASSGEGLEAFF. The CDR3 DNA reads as TGTGCCAGCAGCGGAGAGGGCCTTGAAGCTTTCTTT. This chain joins TRBV9 and TRBJ1-1; no clear D gene. Germline V lookup: CDR1 SGDLS, CDR2 YYNGEE. V was cut by 3 bases and J by 7 bases, with 10 bases left in between. The CDR3 runs 12 residues.

This sequence joins TRBV13 and TRBJ2-1; 10 bases are shared with TRBD1. V lost 6 bases to trimming and J lost 7 bases; unmatched junction nucleotides: 9. Germline V gives CDR1 PRHDT, CDR2 FYEKMQ (reference sequence). The CDR3 contains 15 residues. The CDR3 coding sequence is TGTGCCAGCAGTTCCCGGGACAGGGGCGGTAATGAGCAGTTCTTC. Its protein is CASSSRDRGGNEQFF.

This clone showed up just a few times. The chain joins TRBV19 to TRBJ1-2, with D perhaps TRBD1 (6 bases). V was trimmed by 1 base and J by 4 bases, leaving 10 bases between them. CDR3 length: 14 amino acids. Per the germline V gene, CDR1 is LNHDA and CDR2 is SQIVND (reference sequence). The CDR3 here is CASSIVGASYGYTF. The CDR3 nucleotides are TGTGCCAGTAGTATAGTGGGGGCCAGCTATGGCTACACCTTC.

This clone is classed as large. The gene calls are TRBV29-1 and TRBJ2-3, with a tentative D call TRBD1 (6 bases). Trimming stripped 4 bases from V and 2 bases from J, with 22 bases between. The CDR3 totals 17 residues. Germline V gives CDR1 SQVTM, CDR2 ANQGSEA. CDR3 coding DNA: TGCAGCGTTGCCCCGAGACAGGCGGTTTTGATCACAGATACGCAGTATTTT. Translating it yields CSVAPRQAVLITDTQYF.

The chain uses TRBV6-1 and TRBJ2-7; D is unresolved. The ends were cut back, 5 bases at V and 3 bases at J, with 11 bases in the middle. In germline, CDR1 is MNHNS, CDR2 SASEGT. The CDR3 spans 13 residues. CDR3: CASSKGSLYEQYF. The DNA of the CDR3 is TGTGCCAGCAGTAAGGGATCCCTCTACGAGCAGTACTTC.

The V call is TRBV19, the J call TRBJ2-1; no clear D gene. Looked up from germline, CDR1 is LNHDA and CDR2 is SQIVND (reference sequence). The CDR3 spans 14 residues. Trimming removed 3 bases from V and 4 bases from J, with 10 bases in between. CDR3 sequence: CASSMDPWYNEQFF. The CDR3, as DNA: TGTGCCAGTAGTATGGATCCGTGGTACAATGAGCAGTTCTTC.

J is TRBJ2-5 and V is TRBV5-6; D is perhaps TRBD1 (6 bases). The V gene lost 2 bases and the J gene lost 2 bases, with 10 bases spanning the gap. This CDR3 contains 14 residues. Germline V gene sequence: CDR1 SGHDT, CDR2 YYEEEE. The CDR3: CASSLGQIQETQYF. CDR3 sequence (DNA): TGTGCCAGCAGCTTAGGACAGATACAAGAGACCCAGTACTTC.